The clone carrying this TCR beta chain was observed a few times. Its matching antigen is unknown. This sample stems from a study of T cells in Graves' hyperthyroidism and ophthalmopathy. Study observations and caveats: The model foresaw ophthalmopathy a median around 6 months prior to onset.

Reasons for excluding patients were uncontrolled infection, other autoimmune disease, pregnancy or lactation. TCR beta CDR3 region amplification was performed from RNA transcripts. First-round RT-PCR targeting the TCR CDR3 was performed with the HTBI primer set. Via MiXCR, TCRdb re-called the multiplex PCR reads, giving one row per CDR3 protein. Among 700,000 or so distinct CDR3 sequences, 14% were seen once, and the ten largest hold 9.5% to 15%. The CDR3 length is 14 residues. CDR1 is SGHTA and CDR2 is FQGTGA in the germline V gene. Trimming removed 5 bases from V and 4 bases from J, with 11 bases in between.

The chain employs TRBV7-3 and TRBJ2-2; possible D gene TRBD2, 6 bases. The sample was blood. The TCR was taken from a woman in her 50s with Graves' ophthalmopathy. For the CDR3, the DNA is TGTGCCAGCAGCGAACTAGCAATCACCGGGGAGCTGTTTTTT. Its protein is CASSELAITGELFF.